These 32 T cell receptor beta chains were sequenced from one sample in a study of radiotherapy plus CTLA-4 blockade in lung cancer. Generated by immunoSEQ multiplex PCR, the TCRdb table keeps only in-frame clones and is missing some. The profile covers around 99,000 clones, with 85% to 90% appearing a single time and 4% to 6% taken by the ten largest. Source: peripheral blood, taken from a patient treated with radiotherapy plus ipilimumab. The receptors were sampled from a human donor with non-small cell lung cancer that progressed on radiotherapy plus ipilimumab.

The chain uses TRBV7-8 and TRBJ2-7, with TRBD2 as a possible D gene (5 bases). The V and J ends lost 5 bases and 7 bases respectively, with 18 bases between them. CDR3 length equals 14 residues. CDR1 and CDR2 (germline): SGHVS, FQNEAQ. The CDR3 loop is CASSDRDRLTEQYF. CDR3 sequence (DNA): TGTGCCAGCAGCGACCGGGATAGACTTACGGAGCAGTACTTC.

This clone has more than one count but fewer than ten. V usage is TRBV28 and J usage is TRBJ1-5; no reliable D call. This CDR3 has 12 residues. CDR1 and CDR2 from the germline V gene are MDHEN and SYDVKM. Trimming removed 2 bases at V and 6 bases at J, with 5 bases between. CDR3 region: CASSLRIQPQHF. The CDR3 bases are TGTGCCAGCAGTTTAAGGATTCAGCCCCAGCATTTT.

This clone showed up just once. V and J are TRBV2 and TRBJ2-3; D call uncertain. Per the germline V gene, CDR1 is SNHLY and CDR2 is FYNNEI. Trimming took 11 bases from V and 2 from J, leaving 17 bases between them. The CDR3 has 14 amino acids. CDR3 residues: CACLGYKSTDTQYF. CDR3 coding DNA: TGTGCCTGTCTAGGGTACAAATCCACAGATACGCAGTATTTT.

This sequence joins TRBV11-1 and TRBJ1-1; 8 bases map to TRBD1. The CDR3 runs 17 residues. V lost 1 base and J lost 1; bases outside the gene matches: 8. CDR1 SGHAT and CDR2 FQDESV come from the germline V gene (reference sequence). CDR3 nucleotide sequence: TGTGCCAGCAGCTTAGTAGAGACAGGGGCCGCGAACACTGAAGCTTTCTTT. Encoded protein: CASSLVETGAANTEAFF.

This chain connects TRBV7-9 to TRBJ2-7; D is possibly TRBD1 or TRBD2 (5 bases each). CDR1 and CDR2 (germline): SEHNR, FQNEAQ (reference sequence). The CDR3 contains 14 residues. Between the trimmed V and J ends, which lost 3 bases and 3 bases, there was a span of 12 bases. The CDR3 nucleotides are TGTGCCAGCAGCTTCGGGACCACCGGCTACGAGCAGTACTTC. Translating it yields CASSFGTTGYEQYF.

The gene calls are TRBV7-9 and TRBJ2-5, with D perhaps matching TRBD1 or TRBD2 (5 bases each). V was cut by 7 bases and J by 4 bases, with 19 bases left in between. CDR3 length: 15 residues. Germline V CDR1 and CDR2: SEHNR, FQNEAQ (reference sequence). This CDR3 reads CASTPGGPKRETQYF. CDR3 DNA sequence: TGTGCCAGCACCCCTGGGGGACCGAAGCGAGAGACCCAGTACTTC.

The rearrangement joins TRBV6-5 to TRBJ1-5; 8 bases agree with TRBD1. V lost 2 bases and J lost 4; bases outside the gene matches: 1. The V gene's germline CDR1 is MNHEY and CDR2 SVGAGI. The CDR3 spans 14 residues. CDR3 sequence reads: CASSYGQGNQPQHF. CDR3 DNA sequence: TGTGCCAGCAGTTACGGACAGGGTAATCAGCCCCAGCATTTT.

The gene calls are TRBV13 and TRBJ2-5; TRBD1 matches at 9 bases. J gave up 4 bases and V 5 bases, and 5 bases lay outside the gene matches. From germline, CDR1 is PRHDT and CDR2 FYEKMQ (reference sequence). The CDR3 extends over 14 amino acids. CDR3 residues: CASSPSGQGETQYF. DNA of the CDR3: TGTGCCAGCAGCCCCTCGGGACAGGGAGAGACCCAGTACTTC. The variable domain in full, with the rest retrieved from reference TRBV13 and TRBJ2-5, is AAGVIQSPRHLIKEKRETATLKCYPIPRHDTVYWYQQGPGQDPQFLISFYEKMQSDKGSIPDRFSAQQFSDYHSELNMSSLELGDSALYFCASSPSGQGETQYFGPGTRLLVL.

V and J are TRBV6-1 and TRBJ1-5; D gene unclear. CDR1 MNHNS and CDR2 SASEGT come from the germline V gene. Trimming removed 3 bases at V and 4 bases at J, with 10 bases between. CDR3 length: 14 residues. The CDR3 bases are TGTGCCAGCAGTGAGGTAATGAGGAATCAGCCCCAGCATTTT. It encodes CASSEVMRNQPQHF.

The chain has TRBV7-3 and TRBJ2-1; D gene ambiguous. This CDR3 region has 13 residues. V lost 3 bases and J lost 7, with 10 bases in between. CDR1 and CDR2 (germline): SGHTA, FQGTGA. The CDR3 is CASSFSASNEQFF. In DNA, the CDR3 is TGTGCCAGCAGCTTTTCGGCTAGTAATGAGCAGTTCTTC.

The chain carries TRBV7-3 and TRBJ2-1; 10 bases fit TRBD2. This CDR3 comprises 15 residues. Trimming cost V 5 bases and J 7 bases; bases outside gene matches: 8. Germline V CDR1 and CDR2: SGHTA, FQGTGA. DNA for the CDR3: TGTGCCAGCAGCATTACAACTAGCGGGACAAATGAGCAGTTCTTC. This translates into CASSITTSGTNEQFF.

V usage is TRBV5-6 and J usage is TRBJ2-5, with D uncertain. The germline V and J ends were trimmed by 1 base and 3 bases, with 13 bases remaining between them. The germline V gene has CDR1 SGHDT and CDR2 YYEEEE. This CDR3 spans 15 amino acids. As DNA, the CDR3 is TGTGCCAGCAGCTTGTTAGGCGAGATCGAAGAGACCCAGTACTTC. It specifies CASSLLGEIEETQYF.

The table lists this clone with a count of one. The chain recombines TRBV14 with TRBJ2-7; the D gene is possibly TRBD1 (6 bases). The CDR3 covers 16 residues. Trimming took off 4 bases at V and 0 bases at J, with 16 bases between the two ends. The V gene's germline CDR1 is SGHDN and CDR2 FVKESK. The CDR3 reads CASSPLGAASSYEQYF. The DNA for the CDR3 is TGTGCCAGCAGCCCTCTGGGGGCAGCGAGCTCCTACGAGCAGTACTTC.

The DNA for the CDR3 is TGTGCCAGCTCATTTGGGACTACAGATACGCAGTATTTT. Amino acid sequence: CASSFGTTDTQYF. The rearrangement uses TRBV18 and TRBJ2-3; TRBD2 might be the D (6 bases). Looked up from germline, CDR1 is KGHSH and CDR2 is LQKENI. The CDR3 has 13 residues. Trimming shortened V by 5 bases and J by 3 bases, and 9 bases separated the two germline ends.

This chain joins TRBV5-4 and TRBJ2-2, with 12 bases identical to TRBD2. V lost 3 bases and J lost 5; bases outside the gene matches: 2. Germline V gene data show CDR1 as SGHNT and CDR2 as YYREEE (reference sequence). The CDR3 length is 15 residues. As DNA, the CDR3 is TGTGCCAGCAGCTGGGGGACTAGCGGGACCGGGGAGCTGTTTTTT. Its protein product is CASSWGTSGTGELFF.

This clone has only a few counts. The V and J genes are TRBV5-5 and TRBJ2-3, with TRBD2 matching over 11 bases. The CDR3 sequence is 16 residues long. V lost 1 base, J lost 4 bases, and 5 bases stayed unmatched. Per the germline V gene, CDR1 is SGHKS and CDR2 is YYEKEE (reference sequence). CDR3: CASSLITSGSADTQYF. CDR3 DNA sequence: TGTGCCAGCAGCTTGATAACTAGCGGGAGCGCAGATACGCAGTATTTT.

The chain uses TRBV5-1 and TRBJ1-1; 8 bases match TRBD1. The V segment lost 8 bases and the J segment 5 bases; nucleotides outside the gene matches: 11. This CDR3 contains 14 residues. CDR1 is SGHRS and CDR2 is YFSETQ in the germline V gene. In DNA, the CDR3 is TGCGCCAGTTCATGGGCCCGACAGGGGACTGAAGCTTTCTTT. Amino acid sequence: CASSWARQGTEAFF. Filled out from reference TRBV5-1 and TRBJ1-1, the complete variable domain reads KAGVTQTPRYLIKTRGQQVTLSCSPISGHRSVSWYQQTPGQGLQFLFEYFSETQRNKGNFPGRFSGRQFSNSRSEMNVSTLELGDSALYLCASSWARQGTEAFFGQGTRLTVV.

The chain is built from TRBV9 and TRBJ2-1; D remains unclear. V lost 4 bases and J lost 0, with 11 bases in between. This CDR3 region has 15 residues. Germline V gives CDR1 SGDLS, CDR2 YYNGEE. The CDR3, as DNA: TGTGCCAGCAGCCCACAACCGAGCTCCTACAATGAGCAGTTCTTC. Protein sequence: CASSPQPSSYNEQFF. Drawing the rest from reference TRBV9 and TRBJ2-1, the complete variable domain is DSGVTQTPKHLITATGQRVTLRCSPRSGDLSVYWYQQSLDQGLQFLIQYYNGEERAKGNILERFSAQQFPDLHSELNLSSLELGDSALYFCASSPQPSSYNEQFFGPGTRLTVL.

The chain is built from TRBV30 and TRBJ1-5; D might be TRBD1 (6 bases). Germline V gene lookup returns CDR1 GTSNPN and CDR2 SVGIG (reference sequence). This CDR3 region has 18 residues. The ends were cut back, 2 bases at V and 13 bases at J, with 33 bases in the middle. The CDR3 DNA is TGTGCCTGGAGTAAGACACAGGGCACCTACATAAACAAGGACCCACAGCATTTT. This sequence encodes CAWSKTQGTYINKDPQHF.

V is TRBV29-1 and J is TRBJ2-1, with TRBD1 as a possible D gene (6 bases). Per germline, CDR1 SQVTM and CDR2 ANQGSEA. CDR3 size: 13 residues. With 7 bases removed from V and 1 base from J, the gap between germline ends came to 11 bases. The CDR3 DNA reads TGCAGCGCGGAGGACAGTTCCTACAATGAGCAGTTCTTC. Amino acids: CSAEDSSYNEQFF.

The gene calls are TRBV10-3 and TRBJ2-1; TRBD1 is a possible D gene (7 bases). The germline gives CDR1 ENHRY, CDR2 SYGVKD. V was cut by 5 bases and J by 7 bases, with 9 bases left in between. The CDR3 totals 12 residues. The CDR3 DNA is TGTGCCATCAGTCCAGGGGGGAATGAGCAGTTCTTC. Translated: CAISPGGNEQFF.

This clone occurred once. This sequence joins TRBV9 and TRBJ2-1; the D is unclear. The CDR3 runs to 13 residues. Per germline, CDR1 SGDLS and CDR2 YYNGEE. V dropped 4 bases and J dropped 2 bases, with 7 bases sitting between them. The chain's CDR3 is CASSRTTYNEQFF. The CDR3 coding sequence is TGTGCCAGCAGCCGAACGACCTACAATGAGCAGTTCTTC.

This clone was seen a single time. This chain links TRBV5-1 with TRBJ2-1; no reliable D call. Germline CDR1 and CDR2: SGHRS and YFSETQ. CDR3 length: 12 residues. V gave up 2 bases and J gave up 6 bases, with 6 bases separating them. The CDR3 DNA is TGCGCCAGCAGCTTAGTTACCAATGAGCAGTTCTTC. Translating it yields CASSLVTNEQFF.

This sequence joins TRBV29-1 and TRBJ2-1; TRBD2 might be the D (5 bases). Germline assignment: CDR1 SQVTM and CDR2 ANQGSEA. The CDR3 covers 13 residues. Trimming removed 4 bases at V and 2 bases at J, with 9 bases between. In DNA form, the CDR3 reads TGCAGCGTTGTCGGGGTAACCTACAATGAGCAGTTCTTC. Amino acids: CSVVGVTYNEQFF.

V is TRBV2 and J is TRBJ1-4; D not certain. Trimming removed 3 bases from V and 0 bases from J, with 8 bases in between. The CDR3 is 15 residues long. Germline V lookup: CDR1 SNHLY, CDR2 FYNNEI. The CDR3 protein is CASSDVSSTNEKLFF. The CDR3 DNA reads as TGTGCCAGCAGTGACGTATCCTCAACTAATGAAAAACTGTTTTTT.

V and J are TRBV29-1 and TRBJ1-1, with D perhaps matching TRBD1 (6 bases). The CDR3 spans 13 residues. The germline V and J ends were trimmed by 4 bases and 1 base, with 10 bases remaining between them. CDR1 is SQVTM, CDR2 ANQGSEA, per germline. CDR3 sequence: CSVVRGGNTEAFF. The CDR3 DNA reads TGCAGCGTTGTCAGAGGGGGGAACACTGAAGCTTTCTTT.

This clone was picked up one time. CDR3 in DNA: TGCGCCAGCAGCCCGCGGGCGGTGGTACAAGAGACCCAGTACTTC. Its translation: CASSPRAVVQETQYF. The chain employs TRBV4-1 and TRBJ2-5, with D tentatively TRBD2 (5 bases). The CDR3 totals 15 residues. V was cut by 4 bases and J by 2 bases, with 14 bases left in between. Germline V gene lookup returns CDR1 MGHRA and CDR2 YSYEKL.

The V gene is TRBV5-1, the J gene TRBJ2-1; D is ambiguous. This CDR3 is 15 amino acids long. The V gene lost 2 bases and the J gene lost 1 base, with 10 bases spanning the gap. The V gene's germline CDR1 is SGHRS and CDR2 YFSETQ. The CDR3 loop is CASSFRPESYNEQFF. In DNA, the CDR3 is TGCGCCAGCAGCTTTCGTCCAGAGTCCTACAATGAGCAGTTCTTC.

Turning to this clone: Germline and junction disagree at one end, which may indicate a read error. The J gene is TRBJ1-5, the V gene TRBV4-2, with D unclear. The germline gives CDR1 LGHNA, CDR2 YNFKEQ. This CDR3 region has 15 residues. The DNA for the CDR3 is TGTGCCAGCAGCCAAGACAGGCGGATCCGGGTCCGCCCGAGTTTT. It codes for CASSQDRRIRVRPSF.

This clone was detected once. This chain joins TRBV29-1 and TRBJ2-1, with 8 bases that match TRBD1. This CDR3 has 16 amino acids. Germline CDR1 and CDR2: SQVTM and ANQGSEA. Losses at the gene ends were 5 bases for V and 10 bases for J; bases not matched to a gene: 19. CDR3: CSVSGQGPSTLYEQFF. The CDR3 coding sequence is TGCAGCGTTTCAGGACAGGGTCCTTCGACATTATACGAGCAGTTCTTC.

This clone was detected once. The chain's CDR3 is CASTNTTGNQPQHF. The DNA for the CDR3 is TGTGCCAGTACCAATACTACGGGCAATCAGCCCCAGCATTTT. The chain is built from TRBV19 and TRBJ1-5; D call uncertain. Germline CDR1 LNHDA, CDR2 SQIVND (reference sequence). This CDR3 spans 14 amino acids. V shed 7 bases and J shed 2 bases, with 12 bases lying between them.

This clone has a handful of counts. V gene TRBV6-1 combines with J gene TRBJ1-2; 7 positions agree with TRBD1. Trimming took 6 bases from V and 6 from J; bases not matched to a gene: 7. The CDR3 totals 13 residues. Per the germline V gene, CDR1 is MNHNS and CDR2 is SASEGT. Here the CDR3 reads CASSFTTGDGYTF. The CDR3 DNA sequence: TGTGCCAGCAGCTTCACTACAGGGGATGGCTACACCTTC.